This paragraph covers one TCR beta chain sequence. The antigen is not known. Some clones are missing from TCRdb's copy, which holds only in-frame ones; the method was immunoSEQ multiplex PCR. The sample carries under 200,000 clones, roughly 81% recorded once. The donors were members of the roughly 120-subject validation cohort (separate from the approximately 670-subject first cohort). These data come from a study of cytomegalovirus exposure and HLA in healthy donors. Study context: The roughly 130 validation repertoires used the same platform as the approximately 670 first-cohort repertoires (as reported by a later analysis). Notes on the study in general: Most sequenced TCRs were rare (though some public TCRs occurred in many donors). Investigators reported fewer than 200 TCR beta chains as tied to cytomegalovirus.

Germline-derived CDR1 and CDR2 are SGDLS and YYNGEE. CDR3 length: 15 residues. Trimming removed 4 bases from V and 3 bases from J, with 14 bases in between. Input material: PBMCs. This clonotype was obtained from a woman in her 30s in good health and CMV-seronegative. The chain employs TRBV9 and TRBJ1-5; D gene ambiguous. This CDR3 reads CASSSRGLDNQPQHF. CDR3 DNA sequence: TGTGCCAGCAGCTCCCGAGGACTAGACAATCAGCCCCAGCATTTT.